Given below is one TCR beta chain in context. The germline CDR1 and CDR2 sequences are MGHDK and SYGVNS. CDR3 size: 13 residues. J was trimmed by 7 bases and V by 8 bases; bases with no gene match: 7. This entry belongs to a study of blood T cell repertoires in COVID-19. Study summary: Material from acute and convalescent COVID-19 was sourced from the United States, Italy and Spain. Nucleic acid was either cDNA or gDNA, and it came from T cells, B-cell-depleted T cells, or PBMCs.

Original processing methods: Amplification of reference gene primers was used by the study to estimate nucleated cell counts. Method: immunoSEQ multiplex PCR; TCRdb's copy keeps in-frame clones and lacks some. The V and J calls and the clone size are those of that table, but D and trimming were determined from the DNA. The sample shows some 300,000 clones, around 87% of them seen only once. The TCR originated in a man between 65 and 85 years old with acute or convalescent COVID-19. V gene TRBV25-1 combines with J gene TRBJ1-2, with 10 bases identical to TRBD1. The source material was peripheral blood. The CDR3 loop reads CASQRQGARGYTF. In DNA form, the CDR3 reads TGTGCCAGCCAAAGACAGGGGGCTCGTGGCTACACCTTC.